The clone carrying this T cell receptor (beta chain) occurred a few times. Antigen unknown. The data derive from a study of T cells in Graves' hyperthyroidism and ophthalmopathy. Study-wide points: Ophthalmopathy prediction by the model preceded onset by a median roughly 6 months. Peripheral blood also featured most of the thyroid clonotypes expanded above 0.001.

Amplified TCR beta CDR3 regions derived from RNA transcripts. TCR CDR3 regions were first amplified by RT-PCR with HTBI primers. TCRdb re-called the multiplex PCR reads with MiXCR, one entry per CDR3 protein. This sample has 490,000 or so distinct CDR3 sequences, with more than 15% found just once. Duration under 3 months, a NOSPECS grade of at least 4, and a Clinical Activity Score of at least 3 characterized the ophthalmopathy patients. The TCR originated in a woman between 25 and 40 years old with Graves' ophthalmopathy. Sequencing was carried out using blood.

Written as DNA, the CDR3 is TGTGCCAGCAGTTCTCATTGGGGCAGAGTATCCATGAACACTGAAGCTTTCTTT. This encodes CASSSHWGRVSMNTEAFF. The rearrangement links TRBV28 to TRBJ1-1, with D possibly being TRBD1 (5 bases). The germline gives CDR1 MDHEN, CDR2 SYDVKM. Trimming removed 4 bases at V and 0 bases at J, with 21 bases between. The CDR3 totals 18 residues.